Following are 22 T cell receptor beta chains from one sample sequenced in a study of T cell responses to AZD1222 COVID-19 vaccine. Assay: immunoSEQ multiplex PCR; the TCRdb copy retains only in-frame clones and omits some. The sample gives about 67,000 clones, approximately 83% of which show up once; about 6% is in the top ten. The material was peripheral blood, obtained 28 days after the second AZD1222 dose. These receptors were collected from an adult who received the AZD1222 COVID-19 vaccine.

The sample holds a few counts of this clone. V usage is TRBV12-3 or TRBV12-4 and J usage is TRBJ2-7, with 7 bases identical to TRBD1. J was trimmed by 4 bases and V by 8 bases; bases with no gene match: 2. This CDR3 is built from 11 residues. For the CDR3, the DNA is TGTGCCAGCGGCAGGGGGTACGAGCAGTACTTC. Its protein product is CASGRGYEQYF.

The chain uses TRBV10-3 and TRBJ2-7; D is undetermined. The CDR3 is 12 amino acids. Trimming pared 6 bases from V and 3 bases from J, leaving 9 bases between. Germline V gene sequence: CDR1 ENHRY, CDR2 SYGVKD. CDR3 bases: TGTGCCATCAGCCTCACTGGCTACGAGCAGTACTTC. It is translated as CAISLTGYEQYF.

The chain links TRBV7-9 to TRBJ1-2; the match to TRBD1 covers 8 bases. CDR1 is SEHNR, CDR2 FQNEAQ, per germline (reference sequence). The CDR3 contains 14 residues. Losses at the gene ends were 5 bases for V and 4 bases for J; bases not matched to a gene: 6. The CDR3 loop reads CASSLGQAFYGYTF. CDR3 sequence (DNA): TGTGCCAGCAGCCTGGGACAGGCCTTCTATGGCTACACCTTC. Full variable domain (missing parts from reference TRBV7-9 and TRBJ1-2): DTGVSQNPRHKITKRGQNVTFRCDPISEHNRLYWYRQTLGQGPEFLTYFQNEAQLEKSRLLSDRFSAERPKGSFSTLEIQRTEQGDSAMYLCASSLGQAFYGYTFGSGTRLTVV.

The rearrangement uses TRBV28 and TRBJ1-1; a possible D gene is TRBD1 (6 bases). Germline CDR1 is MDHEN and CDR2 is SYDVKM. The germline V and J ends were trimmed by 0 bases and 0 bases, with 14 bases remaining between them. The CDR3 runs 17 residues. The CDR3 loop is CASSLWTGDYMNTEAFF. CDR3 in DNA: TGTGCCAGCAGTTTATGGACAGGAGACTACATGAACACTGAAGCTTTCTTT.

This chain joins TRBV7-9 and TRBJ2-6; D gene uncertain. Per the germline V gene, CDR1 is SEHNR and CDR2 is FQNEAQ (reference sequence). Trimming took 5 bases from V and 0 from J, leaving 5 bases between them. This CDR3 is built from 14 residues. The CDR3 bases are TGTGCCAGCAGCGATAACTCTGGGGCCAACGTCCTGACTTTC. It translates to CASSDNSGANVLTF.

V gene TRBV18 combines with J gene TRBJ2-1, with D perhaps TRBD2 (6 bases). V was cut by 5 bases and J by 2 bases, with 16 bases left in between. The V gene's germline CDR1 is KGHSH and CDR2 LQKENI. This CDR3 is 16 amino acids long. The CDR3 DNA reads as TGTGCCAGCTCAAAGGGGCCATCGGGGGCCTACAATGAGCAGTTCTTC. Translation gives CASSKGPSGAYNEQFF.

The chain couples TRBV11-2 to TRBJ2-3, with no clear D. V was clipped by 5 bases and J by 5 bases, with 17 bases between them. This CDR3 region has 15 residues. The germline gives CDR1 SGHAT, CDR2 FQNNGV. CDR3 loop: CASSPLWRLRDTQYF. In DNA, the CDR3 is TGTGCCAGCAGCCCCTTGTGGCGGTTGAGAGATACGCAGTATTTT.

The genes are TRBV29-1 and TRBJ1-5, with D possibly matching TRBD1 (5 bases). The length of the CDR3 is 14 residues. The germline gives CDR1 SQVTM, CDR2 ANQGSEA. Trimming cost V 7 bases and J 7 bases, with 20 bases left between them. Written as DNA, the CDR3 is TGCAGCGGTCCGTACGGGGGGTTGAGGCAGCCCCAGCATTTT. Its translation is CSGPYGGLRQPQHF. The full variable domain, with the rest looked up from reference TRBV29-1 and TRBJ1-5, is SAVISQKPSRDICQRGTSLTIQCQVDSQVTMMFWYRQQPGQSLTLIATANQGSEATYESGFVIDKFPISRPNLTFSTLTVSNMSPEDSSIYLCSGPYGGLRQPQHFGDGTRLSIL.

The chain couples TRBV25-1 to TRBJ2-1; D is unclear. Germline V lookup: CDR1 MGHDK, CDR2 SYGVNS. Trimming took off 5 bases at V and 6 bases at J, with 11 bases between the two ends. CDR3 size: 13 residues. The CDR3 nucleotides read TGTGCCAGCAGTCGTCGACCCTTCAATGAGCAGTTCTTC. Its translation is CASSRRPFNEQFF.

The V gene is TRBV5-6, the J gene TRBJ2-1; TRBD1 might be the D (6 bases). Germline CDR1 SGHDT, CDR2 YYEEEE. The CDR3 runs to 17 residues. The ends were cut back, 3 bases at V and 8 bases at J, with 24 bases in the middle. This chain's CDR3 is CASSWGRGRGRNYEQFF. Written as DNA, the CDR3 is TGTGCCAGCAGCTGGGGCAGGGGAAGAGGTAGGAACTATGAGCAGTTCTTC.

This clone was counted a few times. The chain carries TRBV7-6 and TRBJ1-1; weak D call: TRBD1 (6 bases). The CDR3 spans 18 residues. V dropped 0 bases and J dropped 0 bases, with 17 bases sitting between them. Germline CDR1 reads SGHVS; CDR2 reads FNYEAQ. CDR3 loop: CASSLASGWTDLNTEAFF. The CDR3 nucleotides are TGTGCCAGCAGCTTAGCTTCTGGATGGACAGACTTGAACACTGAAGCTTTCTTT.

The rearrangement joins TRBV5-6 to TRBJ2-3, with D tentatively TRBD2 (5 bases). Germline V lookup: CDR1 SGHDT, CDR2 YYEEEE. With 0 bases removed from V and 3 bases from J, the gap between germline ends came to 14 bases. CDR3 length: 16 amino acids. DNA for the CDR3: TGTGCCAGCAGCTTGGGGCTAGCATTAGAAACAGATACGCAGTATTTT. Protein product: CASSLGLALETDTQYF.

J is TRBJ1-1 and V is TRBV7-2; unclear D gene. This CDR3 comprises 15 residues. The germline V gene has CDR1 SGHTA and CDR2 FQGNSA. The germline V and J ends were trimmed by 5 bases and 0 bases, with 13 bases remaining between them. CDR3 in amino acids: CASSPPTALNTEAFF. The CDR3 DNA sequence: TGTGCCAGCAGCCCACCTACAGCTTTGAACACTGAAGCTTTCTTT.

V and J are TRBV28 and TRBJ1-5; no definite D call. V dropped 5 bases and J dropped 7 bases, with 9 bases sitting between them. This CDR3 comprises 12 residues. In germline, CDR1 is MDHEN, CDR2 SYDVKM. This CDR3 reads CASSLPWQPQHF. The CDR3 nucleotides are TGTGCCAGCAGTCTACCTTGGCAGCCCCAGCATTTT.

The chain combines TRBV30 with TRBJ1-1, with D hard to call. Trimming cost V 1 base and J 0 bases, with 6 bases left between them. Germline assignment: CDR1 GTSNPN and CDR2 SVGIG (reference sequence). The CDR3 covers 13 residues. The CDR3 region has the DNA TGTGCCTGGAGTGCTGGCTTGAACACTGAAGCTTTCTTT. Encoded protein: CAWSAGLNTEAFF. Complete variable domain (other parts from reference TRBV30 and TRBJ1-1): SQTIHQWPATLVQPVGSPLSLECTVEGTSNPNLYWYRQAAGRGLQLLFYSVGIGQISSEVPQNLSASRPQDRQFILSSKKLLLSDSGFYLCAWSAGLNTEAFFGQGTRLTVV.

V usage is TRBV5-1 and J usage is TRBJ1-3, with unresolved D. V was trimmed by 4 bases and J by 1 base, leaving 18 bases between them. From germline, CDR1 is SGHRS and CDR2 YFSETQ. The CDR3 spans 17 residues. CDR3 sequence: CASSPGGSAASGNTIYF. The CDR3, as DNA: TGCGCCAGCAGCCCCGGAGGATCGGCTGCATCTGGAAACACCATATATTTT. Using reference TRBV5-1 and TRBJ1-3 for the parts outside the CDR3, the full variable domain is KAGVTQTPRYLIKTRGQQVTLSCSPISGHRSVSWYQQTPGQGLQFLFEYFSETQRNKGNFPGRFSGRQFSNSRSEMNVSTLELGDSALYLCASSPGGSAASGNTIYFGEGSWLTVV.

For this clone: A far bigger clonotype differs at one base, so this is likely a read error. Other DNA sequences in this specimen translate into the identical CDR3. This chain joins TRBV16 and TRBJ2-1, with TRBD1 identical over 8 bases. CDR1 is KGHSY, CDR2 FQNENV, per germline. The J segment lost 2 bases and the V segment lost 8 bases, leaving 11 bases of the junction unmatched. The CDR3 totals 16 residues. CDR3 in amino acids: CASCPPPGGPYNEQFF. Written as DNA, the CDR3 is TGTGCCAGCTGCCCCCCGCCAGGGGGCCCCTACAATGAGCAGTTCTTC.

V usage is TRBV7-9 and J usage is TRBJ1-2, with TRBD1 matching over 9 bases. The CDR3 runs 17 residues. J gave up 0 bases and V 7 bases, and 12 bases lay outside the gene matches. Germline assignment: CDR1 SEHNR and CDR2 FQNEAQ (reference sequence). This CDR3 is CASTIGTGTGTNYGYTF. CDR3 nucleotide sequence: TGTGCCAGCACCATTGGGACAGGGACAGGGACTAACTATGGCTACACCTTC.

This chain joins TRBV5-1 and TRBJ2-1, with 8 bases aligning to TRBD1. V lost 2 bases and J lost 9; bases outside the gene matches: 4. This CDR3 comprises 13 residues. Germline lookup yields CDR1 SGHRS and CDR2 YFSETQ. The CDR3 protein is CASSLGTGVEQFF. CDR3 DNA sequence: TGCGCCAGCAGCTTAGGGACAGGCGTTGAGCAGTTCTTC.

The chain joins TRBV7-2 to TRBJ1-5; the D is unclear. CDR1 SGHTA and CDR2 FQGNSA come from the germline V gene. The CDR3 sequence is 14 residues long. Trimming pared 4 bases from V and 0 bases from J, leaving 7 bases between. CDR3 DNA sequence: TGTGCCAGCAGCTCCAGCCATAGCAATCAGCCCCAGCATTTT. Translation gives CASSSSHSNQPQHF.

This chain joins TRBV9 and TRBJ1-1; tentative D call: TRBD1 (6 bases). Trimming shortened V by 0 bases and J by 5 bases, and 11 bases separated the two germline ends. Germline CDR1 is SGDLS and CDR2 is YYNGEE. The CDR3 has 14 amino acids. The CDR3 sequence: CASSVGGGGTEAFF. The CDR3 DNA sequence: TGTGCCAGCAGCGTAGGAGGGGGTGGGACTGAAGCTTTCTTT.

This chain uses TRBV6-2 or TRBV6-3 with TRBJ1-4; the match to TRBD1 covers 9 bases. The CDR3 length is 19 residues. CDR1 is MNHEY, CDR2 SVGEGT, per germline. The trim removed 4 bases at V and 8 bases at J, leaving 20 bases unmatched. CDR3 nucleotide sequence: TGTGCCAGCAGTTTTTCTCCGGGACAGGGAGGCGGGGGGAGCGAAAAACTGTTTTTT. It translates to CASSFSPGQGGGGSEKLFF.